In its sample, the clone carrying this TCR beta chain was seen many times. Looked up from germline, CDR1 is SGHRS and CDR2 is YFSETQ. The V end was cut by 7 bases, the J end by 0 bases, with 4 bases between. The CDR3 loop spans 11 amino acids. The sample's time point: newly diagnosed GD, antithyroid drugs for less than 3 months. Isolated PBMC RNA provided the starting material for the TCR library. This entry comes from a study of regulatory T cells in long-lasting Graves disease. Researchers made TCR beta libraries by using iRepertoire HTBI primers and running Arm-PCR on CDR3 regions. TCRdb redid the calling of the multiplex PCR reads with MiXCR, one entry per CDR3 protein. The sample shows 450,000 to 600,000 distinct CDR3 sequences, roughly 13% of them seen only once. The same specimen was also included in a second study, on T cells in Graves' hyperthyroidism and ophthalmopathy. From that paper: Participants, patients aged 18 to 65, had newly diagnosed hyperthyroidism with a duration under 2 months. Investigators excluded patients with uncontrolled infection, other autoimmune disease, pregnancy or lactation. HTBI primers were employed in a first-round RT-PCR of the TCR CDR3. Blood samples included most of the expanded thyroid clonotypes exceeding 0.001.

This receptor was taken from a man aged 25 to 40 with Graves disease. This specimen was peripheral blood mononuclear cells (PBMCs), taken at new diagnosis, from a patient treated with antithyroid drugs. The chain combines TRBV5-1 with TRBJ1-1; D is ambiguous. CDR3 residues: CASALNTEAFF. The CDR3 DNA reads as TGCGCCAGCGCCCTGAACACTGAAGCTTTCTTT. Filled out from reference TRBV5-1 and TRBJ1-1, the complete variable domain reads KAGVTQTPRYLIKTRGQQVTLSCSPISGHRSVSWYQQTPGQGLQFLFEYFSETQRNKGNFPGRFSGRQFSNSRSEMNVSTLELGDSALYLCASALNTEAFFGQGTRLTVV.